The 8 T cell receptor beta chains below were found in one sample sequenced in a study of memory CD8 T cells in hepatitis C reinfection. This table comes from immunoSEQ multiplex PCR, and its TCRdb copy is limited to in-frame clones, with some not included. Of just over 45,000 clones listed, roughly 89% are singletons. Time point denoted: late/post reinfection, 12 to 24 weeks after detection. TCR sequencing was done directly ex vivo on sorted cells, without expansion in vitro. The sequencing input was naive CD8+ T cells sorted from blood. These receptors all come from a man younger than 35 with hepatitis C virus infection.

This sequence joins TRBV5-8 and TRBJ1-1; D might be TRBD1 (6 bases). This CDR3 comprises 15 residues. The ends were cut back, 2 bases at V and 4 bases at J, with 15 bases in the middle. Germline V CDR1 and CDR2: SGHTS, YDEGEE. The CDR3: CASSLEQGHVTEAFF. The CDR3 DNA reads as TGTGCCAGCAGCTTAGAACAGGGTCATGTCACTGAAGCTTTCTTT.

The chain is built from TRBV5-5 and TRBJ1-2; D is perhaps TRBD1 (5 bases). The CDR3 sequence is 15 residues long. CDR1 is SGHKS and CDR2 is YYEKEE in the germline V gene (reference sequence). V shed 0 bases and J shed 7 bases, with 16 bases lying between them. Here the CDR3 reads CASSLESGLFGGYTF. In DNA, the CDR3 is TGTGCCAGCAGCTTGGAGTCAGGGTTGTTTGGTGGCTACACCTTC.

V and J are TRBV7-2 and TRBJ2-1; 8 nucleotides align to TRBD2. This CDR3 is 18 amino acids long. CDR1 and CDR2 from the germline V gene are SGHTA and FQGNSA. V lost 1 base, J lost 3 bases, and 11 bases stayed unmatched. The DNA of the CDR3 is TGTGCCAGCAGCTTAGAGAGTAGGGAGCGGGGGTTCTACAATGAGCAGTTCTTC. Its protein product is CASSLESRERGFYNEQFF.

The chain combines TRBV4-1 with TRBJ2-5, with TRBD1 matching over 7 bases. The CDR3 is 15 amino acids. Germline V lookup: CDR1 MGHRA, CDR2 YSYEKL. V shed 5 bases, J shed 1 base, and the junction held 7 bases outside the gene matches. CDR3 amino acids: CASSSLTGSQETQYF. The DNA of the CDR3 is TGCGCCAGCAGCTCACTGACAGGGTCCCAAGAGACCCAGTACTTC.

This chain connects TRBV7-6 to TRBJ1-1, with a tentative D call TRBD1 (6 bases). This CDR3 spans 14 amino acids. V shed 1 base and J shed 3 bases, with 9 bases lying between them. Germline V gene lookup returns CDR1 SGHVS and CDR2 FNYEAQ. CDR3 sequence reads: CASSLGGGDTEAFF. In DNA, the CDR3 is TGTGCCAGCAGCTTAGGCGGGGGCGACACTGAAGCTTTCTTT.

The chain uses TRBV5-1 and TRBJ2-2; 9 nucleotides align to TRBD1. V shed 4 bases and J 2 bases; nucleotides not matched to a gene: 9. Germline CDR1 and CDR2: SGHRS and YFSETQ. The CDR3 runs 17 residues. Here the CDR3 DNA reads TGCGCCAGCAGCGTGTGGGCGGGACAGGGAAACACCGGGGAGCTGTTTTTT. This gives the protein CASSVWAGQGNTGELFF.

V usage is TRBV6-5 and J usage is TRBJ2-1; 8 bases fit TRBD1. With V trimmed by 6 bases and J by 4 bases, 8 bases remained unmatched. This CDR3 has 15 residues. The germline V gene encodes CDR1 MNHEY and CDR2 SVGAGI. In DNA, the CDR3 is TGTGCCAGCAGGGCTGGGACAGGAGATTACAATGAGCAGTTCTTC. This translates into CASRAGTGDYNEQFF.

This chain connects TRBV9 to TRBJ1-1; unclear D gene. The CDR3 is made up of 15 amino acids. Germline V lookup: CDR1 SGDLS, CDR2 YYNGEE. Trimming took 4 bases from V and 1 from J, leaving 14 bases between them. The CDR3 region has the DNA TGTGCCAGCAGCCCTCCGACAAGCCCGAACACTGAAGCTTTCTTT. This encodes CASSPPTSPNTEAFF.